Here is one T cell receptor (beta chain) with its context. This specimen comes from a study of blood T cell repertoires in COVID-19. Study-wide background: There were acute and convalescent COVID-19 samples, and they came from the United States, Italy and Spain.

TCRdb's copy holds only in-frame clones and misses some; the assay was immunoSEQ multiplex PCR. The sample consists of roughly 290,000 clones, roughly 80% of them appearing once. Sample: peripheral blood. The TCR originated in a woman between 45 and 65 years old with active or convalescent COVID-19.

The CDR3, as DNA: TGTGCCAGCAGTGATCCCTCGGACAGAACCTACGAGCAGTACTTC. Translation gives CASSDPSDRTYEQYF. The genes are TRBV2 and TRBJ2-7; D is possibly TRBD1 (6 bases). This CDR3 has 15 residues. Germline CDR1 and CDR2: SNHLY and FYNNEI. Between the trimmed V and J ends, which lost 3 bases and 2 bases, there was a span of 14 bases.